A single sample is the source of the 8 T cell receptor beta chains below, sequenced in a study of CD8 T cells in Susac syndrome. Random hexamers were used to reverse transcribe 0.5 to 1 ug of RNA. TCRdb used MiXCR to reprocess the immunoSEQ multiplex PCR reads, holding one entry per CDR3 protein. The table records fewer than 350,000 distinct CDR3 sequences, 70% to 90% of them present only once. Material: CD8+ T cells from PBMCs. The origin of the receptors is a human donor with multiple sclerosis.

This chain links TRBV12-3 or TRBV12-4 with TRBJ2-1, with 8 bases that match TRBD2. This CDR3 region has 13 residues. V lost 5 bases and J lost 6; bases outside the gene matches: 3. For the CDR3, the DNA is TGTGCCAGCAGTCCTGCGGGGGGCAATGAGCAGTTCTTC. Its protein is CASSPAGGNEQFF.

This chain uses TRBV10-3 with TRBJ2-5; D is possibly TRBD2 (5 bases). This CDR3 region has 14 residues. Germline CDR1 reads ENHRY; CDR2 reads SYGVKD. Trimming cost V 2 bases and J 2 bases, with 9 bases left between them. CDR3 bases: TGTGCCATCAGTGAGAACGGACTTCAAGAGACCCAGTACTTC. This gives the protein CAISENGLQETQYF.

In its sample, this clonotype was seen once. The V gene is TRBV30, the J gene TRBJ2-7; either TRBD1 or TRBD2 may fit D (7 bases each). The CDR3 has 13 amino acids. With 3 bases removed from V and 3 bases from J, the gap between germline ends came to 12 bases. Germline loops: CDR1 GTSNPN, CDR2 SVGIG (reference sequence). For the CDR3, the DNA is TGTGCCTGGAGGCCAGGGGGGGGCTACGAGCAGTACTTC. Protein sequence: CAWRPGGGYEQYF. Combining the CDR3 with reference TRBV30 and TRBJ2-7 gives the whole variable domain SQTIHQWPATLVQPVGSPLSLECTVEGTSNPNLYWYRQAAGRGLQLLFYSVGIGQISSEVPQNLSASRPQDRQFILSSKKLLLSDSGFYLCAWRPGGGYEQYFGPGTRLTVT.

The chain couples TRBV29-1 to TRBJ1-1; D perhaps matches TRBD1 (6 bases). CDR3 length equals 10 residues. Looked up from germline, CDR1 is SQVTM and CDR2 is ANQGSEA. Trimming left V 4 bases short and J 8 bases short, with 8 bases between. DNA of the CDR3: TGCAGCGTTGGGGGGCAGGAAGCTTTCTTT. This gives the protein CSVGGQEAFF.

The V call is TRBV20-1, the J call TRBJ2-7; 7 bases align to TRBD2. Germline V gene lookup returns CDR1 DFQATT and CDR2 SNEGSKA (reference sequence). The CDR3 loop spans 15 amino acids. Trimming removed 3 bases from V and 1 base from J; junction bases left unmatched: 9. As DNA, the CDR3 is TGCAGTGCTAGGGGGAGGCTAGCGGAATCCTACGAGCAGTACTTC. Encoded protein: CSARGRLAESYEQYF.

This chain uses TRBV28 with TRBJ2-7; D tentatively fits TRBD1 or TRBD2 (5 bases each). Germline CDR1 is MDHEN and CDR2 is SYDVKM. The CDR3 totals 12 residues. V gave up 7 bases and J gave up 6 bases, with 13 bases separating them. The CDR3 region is CASTRGAREQYF. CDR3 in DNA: TGTGCCAGCACCCGAGGGGCTCGCGAGCAGTACTTC.

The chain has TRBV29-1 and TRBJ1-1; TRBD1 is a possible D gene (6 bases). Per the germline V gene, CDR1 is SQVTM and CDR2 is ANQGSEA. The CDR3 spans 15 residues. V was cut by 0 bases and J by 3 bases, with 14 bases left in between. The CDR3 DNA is TGCAGCGTTGAAGATCGGCAGGGGTGGGACACTGAAGCTTTCTTT. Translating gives CSVEDRQGWDTEAFF.

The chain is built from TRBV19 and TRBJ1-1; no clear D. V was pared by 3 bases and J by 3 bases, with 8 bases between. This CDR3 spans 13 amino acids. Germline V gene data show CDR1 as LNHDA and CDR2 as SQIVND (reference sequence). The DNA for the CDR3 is TGTGCCAGTAGTATGGCGATGGACACTGAAGCTTTCTTT. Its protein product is CASSMAMDTEAFF.